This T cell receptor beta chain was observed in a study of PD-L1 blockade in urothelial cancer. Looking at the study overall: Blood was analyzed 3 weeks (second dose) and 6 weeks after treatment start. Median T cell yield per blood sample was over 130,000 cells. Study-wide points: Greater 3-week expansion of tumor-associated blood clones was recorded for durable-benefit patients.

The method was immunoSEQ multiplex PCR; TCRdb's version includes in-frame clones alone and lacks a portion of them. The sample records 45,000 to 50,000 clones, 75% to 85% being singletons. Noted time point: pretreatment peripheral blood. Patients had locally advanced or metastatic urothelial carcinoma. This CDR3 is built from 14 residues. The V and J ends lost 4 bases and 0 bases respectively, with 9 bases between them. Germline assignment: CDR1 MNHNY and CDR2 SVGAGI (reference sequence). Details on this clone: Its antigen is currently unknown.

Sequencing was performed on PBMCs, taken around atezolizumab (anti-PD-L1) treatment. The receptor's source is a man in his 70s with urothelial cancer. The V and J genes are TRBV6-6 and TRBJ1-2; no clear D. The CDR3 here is CASSFGDTNYGYTF. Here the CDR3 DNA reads TGTGCCAGCAGTTTCGGGGATACTAACTATGGCTACACCTTC.